This T cell receptor beta chain was sequenced during a study of cytomegalovirus exposure and HLA in healthy donors. Whole-study results and caveats: Sequences of the TCR beta chain were said to predict the HLA-A and HLA-B alleles of most subjects accurately.

A note on this clone: The antigen remains unidentified.

The PCR used 60 Vbeta and 13 Jbeta primers. The protocol was immunoSEQ multiplex PCR, while the TCRdb copy is restricted to in-frame clones and leaves out a portion. The table shows about 130,000 clones, with 83% occurring only once. This CDR3 is 14 amino acids long. Germline V gene sequence: CDR1 SGDLS, CDR2 YYNGEE. Trimming shortened V by 3 bases and J by 0 bases, and 4 bases separated the two germline ends. The chain joins TRBV9 to TRBJ2-6; D gene uncertain. The origin of this receptor is a girl under 10 years old in good health and CMV-seronegative. The material sequenced was PBMCs. The CDR3 loop is CASSDISGANVLTF. DNA for the CDR3: TGTGCCAGCAGCGATATCTCTGGGGCCAACGTCCTGACTTTC.